A selection of T cell receptor beta chains follows, all from one sample in a study of cytomegalovirus exposure and HLA in healthy donors. Clones were sequenced by immunoSEQ multiplex PCR, and TCRdb holds only the in-frame ones, with some missing. The table lists under 200,000 clones, 79% of them singletons. Sequencing input: PBMCs. Source of these receptors: a woman in her twenties or thirties in good health and CMV-seropositive. CDR3s include the opening cysteine and the closing phenylalanine or tryptophan. D genes are given only for firm matches. Expanded clones get a size class; other rows say once, few or many, or leave the size out.

V gene: TRBV21-1
D gene: -
J gene: TRBJ1-1
clone size: -
CDR3 protein: CASSKGDRETEAFF
CDR3 DNA: TGTGCCAGCAGCAAAGGAGACAGGGAAACTGAAGCTTTCTTT

V gene: TRBV11-2
D gene: -
J gene: TRBJ2-5
clone size: -
CDR3 protein: CASSLEYQQETQYF
CDR3 DNA: TGTGCCAGCAGCTTAGAGTACCAGCAAGAGACCCAGTACTTC

V gene: TRBV11-3
D gene: -
J gene: TRBJ2-5
clone size: -
CDR3 protein: CASSRQGQETQYF
CDR3 DNA: TGTGCCAGCAGCAGGCAGGGACAAGAGACCCAGTACTTC

V gene: TRBV7-2
D gene: TRBD2
J gene: TRBJ2-2
clone size: once
CDR3 protein: CASSSGLAGTNTGELFF
CDR3 DNA: TGTGCCAGCAGCTCGGGACTAGCGGGGACGAACACCGGGGAGCTGTTTTTT

V gene: TRBV12-5
D gene: -
J gene: TRBJ1-5
clone size: -
CDR3 protein: CASARNQPQHF
CDR3 DNA: TGTGCTAGTGCTCGCAATCAGCCCCAGCATTTT

V gene: TRBV27
D gene: TRBD1
J gene: TRBJ2-1
clone size: few
CDR3 protein: CASSKGGGGTGLVNEQFF
CDR3 DNA: TGTGCCAGCAGTAAAGGGGGAGGCGGGACAGGGTTGGTCAATGAGCAGTTCTTC

V gene: TRBV5-1
D gene: -
J gene: TRBJ1-5
clone size: -
CDR3 protein: CASSLDGGAWPQHF
CDR3 DNA: TGCGCCAGCAGCTTGGATGGGGGGGCTTGGCCCCAGCATTTT

V gene: TRBV6-6
D gene: TRBD1
J gene: TRBJ1-2
clone size: -
CDR3 protein: CASSDPGQGRENTF
CDR3 DNA: TGTGCCAGCAGCGATCCAGGACAGGGAAGGGAAAACACCTTC

V gene: TRBV10-3
D gene: -
J gene: TRBJ2-1
clone size: -
CDR3 protein: CAISGGAEGYNEQFF
CDR3 DNA: TGTGCCATCAGTGGCGGGGCCGAGGGCTACAATGAGCAGTTCTTC

V gene: TRBV29-1
D gene: -
J gene: TRBJ1-4
clone size: -
CDR3 protein: CSGTAATNEKLFF
CDR3 DNA: TGCAGCGGGACAGCCGCAACTAATGAAAAACTGTTTTTT

V gene: TRBV10-3
D gene: -
J gene: TRBJ1-5
clone size: -
CDR3 protein: CAISGLSNQPQHF
CDR3 DNA: TGTGCCATCAGTGGACTTAGCAATCAGCCCCAGCATTTT

V gene: TRBV15
D gene: -
J gene: TRBJ2-5
clone size: few
CDR3 protein: CATSRGRATGLQETQYF
CDR3 DNA: TGTGCCACCAGCAGAGGGAGAGCGACAGGCCTCCAAGAGACCCAGTACTTC

V gene: TRBV7-9
D gene: -
J gene: TRBJ1-2
clone size: -
CDR3 protein: CASSFAGDYTF
CDR3 DNA: TGTGCCAGCAGCTTTGCCGGGGACTACACCTTC

V gene: TRBV6-4
D gene: TRBD2
J gene: TRBJ2-7
clone size: few
CDR3 protein: CASSPGEGFYEQYF
CDR3 DNA: TGTGCCAGCAGCCCTGGGGAGGGCTTTTACGAGCAGTACTTC

V gene: TRBV4-3
D gene: -
J gene: TRBJ1-2
clone size: -
CDR3 protein: CASSQVGSGNYGYTF
CDR3 DNA: TGCGCCAGCAGCCAAGTCGGGTCTGGTAACTATGGCTACACCTTC

V gene: TRBV9
D gene: -
J gene: TRBJ2-1
clone size: few
CDR3 protein: CASSVDFGSNQFF
CDR3 DNA: TGTGCCAGCAGCGTAGATTTCGGGAGCAACCAGTTCTTC

V gene: TRBV7-8
D gene: -
J gene: TRBJ1-2
clone size: -
CDR3 protein: CASSSVRGPYGYTF
CDR3 DNA: TGTGCCAGCAGTTCCGTGCGGGGGCCCTATGGCTACACCTTC

V gene: TRBV19
D gene: TRBD1
J gene: TRBJ1-1
clone size: -
CDR3 protein: CASSPGTADNTEAFF
CDR3 DNA: TGTGCCAGTAGCCCCGGGACAGCAGATAACACTGAAGCTTTCTTT

V gene: TRBV4-3
D gene: -
J gene: TRBJ1-4
clone size: -
CDR3 protein: CASSQDPGGEKLFF
CDR3 DNA: TGCGCCAGCAGCCAGGACCCGGGGGGCGAAAAACTGTTTTTT